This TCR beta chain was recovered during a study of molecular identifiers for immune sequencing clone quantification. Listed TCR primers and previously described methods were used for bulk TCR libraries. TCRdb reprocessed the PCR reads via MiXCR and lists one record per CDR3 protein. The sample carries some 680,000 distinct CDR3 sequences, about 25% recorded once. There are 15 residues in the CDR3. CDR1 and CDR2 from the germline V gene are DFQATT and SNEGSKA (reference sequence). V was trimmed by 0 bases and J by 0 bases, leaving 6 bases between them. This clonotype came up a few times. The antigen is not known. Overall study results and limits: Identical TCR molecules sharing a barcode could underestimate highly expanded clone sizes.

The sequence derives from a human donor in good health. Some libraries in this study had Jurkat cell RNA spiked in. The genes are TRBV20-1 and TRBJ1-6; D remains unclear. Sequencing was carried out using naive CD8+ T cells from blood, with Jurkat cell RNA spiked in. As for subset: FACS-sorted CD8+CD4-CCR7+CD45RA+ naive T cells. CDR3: CSARDRSSYNSPLHF. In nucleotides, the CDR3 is TGCAGTGCTAGAGATCGGAGCTCCTATAATTCACCCCTCCACTTT.